The source of this TCR beta chain is a study of blood T cell repertoires in COVID-19. This table comes from immunoSEQ multiplex PCR, and its TCRdb copy is limited to in-frame clones, with some not included. The data show hundreds of thousands of clones, roughly 85% seen once. Those who participated ranged in age from 18 to 89 years and resided in roughly 26 US areas. This clonotype originated in a woman between 50 and 59 years old who had been exposed to COVID-19. The sequenced sample consisted of PBMCs or T cells enriched from blood (not recorded which).

CDR3 coding DNA: TGTGCCAGCAGCCCTCGGACAGGGAGCAATCAGCCCCAGCATTTT. It specifies CASSPRTGSNQPQHF. J is TRBJ1-5 and V is TRBV16; 8 nucleotides agree with TRBD1. Germline-derived CDR1 and CDR2 are KGHSY and FQNENV. J lost 1 base, V lost 4 bases, and 3 bases had no gene match. The length of the CDR3 is 15 residues.